Below, 17 T cell receptor beta chains from the same sample are listed, as sequenced in a study of T-cell reconstitution after alpha-beta-depleted transplantation in children. Unique molecular identifiers were incorporated into the prepared TCRbeta library. MiXCR was run by TCRdb on the PCR reads, yielding one entry per CDR3 protein. Here the sample spans about 370,000 distinct CDR3 sequences, roughly 20% being singletons. The sequenced sample was PBMCs from the stem cell graft donor, obtained from the stem cell graft. The receptors come from a human donor who donated a stem cell graft to a child with acute myeloid leukemia.

This clonotype was recorded a few times. The CDR3 region is CASRSGTNTEAFF. The CDR3 coding sequence is TGTGCCAGCAGATCCGGGACGAACACTGAAGCTTTCTTT. The rearrangement uses TRBV7-9 and TRBJ1-1; TRBD1 is a possible D gene (5 bases). The ends were cut back, 6 bases at V and 1 base at J, with 9 bases in the middle. The germline V gene has CDR1 SEHNR and CDR2 FQNEAQ (reference sequence). The CDR3 loop spans 13 amino acids.

This clonotype was counted a few times. This sequence joins TRBV28 and TRBJ2-7; D is ambiguous. The germline V gene has CDR1 MDHEN and CDR2 SYDVKM. V was pared by 6 bases and J by 2 bases, with 14 bases between. This CDR3 comprises 14 residues. The CDR3 DNA reads as TGTGCCAGCAGCAACCCGGCGGTTGCCTACGAGCAGTACTTC. Translated: CASSNPAVAYEQYF.

This chain links TRBV4-1 with TRBJ2-1; D might be TRBD2 (6 bases). The CDR3 is made up of 17 amino acids. CDR1 and CDR2 (germline): MGHRA, YSYEKL. Trimming pared 1 base from V and 2 bases from J, leaving 15 bases between. CDR3 DNA sequence: TGCGCCAGCAGCCAAGGCGGCCTAGCGACGACCTACAATGAGCAGTTCTTC. It specifies CASSQGGLATTYNEQFF.

V is TRBV5-1 and J is TRBJ1-3, with 8 bases fitting TRBD1. CDR1 is SGHRS and CDR2 is YFSETQ in the germline V gene. V shed 6 bases, J shed 4 bases, and the junction held 6 bases outside the gene matches. The CDR3 totals 14 residues. The CDR3 is CASNQGASGNTIYF. The DNA for the CDR3 is TGCGCCAGCAATCAGGGGGCATCCGGAAACACCATATATTTT.

This chain uses TRBV29-1 with TRBJ2-3; D not resolved. Germline-derived CDR1 and CDR2 are SQVTM and ANQGSEA. V was shortened by 2 bases and J by 0 bases, with 6 bases between the two germline ends. The CDR3 runs 13 residues. The chain's CDR3 is CSVERRSTDTQYF. The CDR3 coding sequence is TGCAGCGTTGAACGGCGGAGCACAGATACGCAGTATTTT.

This chain links TRBV28 with TRBJ2-1, with D perhaps TRBD1 (6 bases). Deletions cut 4 bases from V and 1 base from J, with 8 bases between. Germline V gene data show CDR1 as MDHEN and CDR2 as SYDVKM. The length of the CDR3 is 14 residues. CDR3 loop: CASSWTASYNEQFF. DNA for the CDR3: TGTGCCAGCAGTTGGACAGCGTCCTACAATGAGCAGTTCTTC.

This clonotype was seen more than once but under ten times. The chain joins TRBV11-2 to TRBJ2-1; 12 bases fit TRBD2. The CDR3 length is 12 residues. The V gene's germline CDR1 is SGHAT and CDR2 FQNNGV. J was trimmed by 7 bases and V by 9 bases; bases with no gene match: 1. CDR3 loop: CASTSGRNEQFF. In DNA, the CDR3 is TGTGCCAGTACTAGCGGGAGGAATGAGCAGTTCTTC.

This clonotype was seen a handful of times. The chain couples TRBV5-6 to TRBJ2-7; no reliable D call. V lost 6 bases and J 5 bases, leaving 18 bases between the germline ends. The CDR3 loop spans 14 amino acids. CDR1 and CDR2 from the germline V gene are SGHDT and YYEEEE. The CDR3 is CASTLGGMRDEQYF. CDR3 coding DNA: TGTGCCAGCACCCTGGGTGGGATGCGCGACGAGCAGTACTTC.

This chain uses TRBV27 with TRBJ2-2, with 12 bases identical to TRBD2. Germline V gene sequence: CDR1 MNHEY, CDR2 SMNVEV (reference sequence). The CDR3 loop spans 17 amino acids. V lost 1 base to trimming and J lost 6 bases; unmatched junction nucleotides: 6. CDR3 amino acids: CASSLFRTSGIAGELFF. CDR3 nucleotides: TGTGCCAGCAGTTTATTCCGGACTAGCGGGATTGCCGGGGAGCTGTTTTTT.

There are a few counts of this clonotype. The chain carries TRBV4-1 and TRBJ2-1; 9 bases map to TRBD2. The ends lost 1 base at V and 5 bases at J; junction bases unmatched: 6. Germline values: CDR1 MGHRA, CDR2 YSYEKL. The CDR3 consists of 16 residues. The CDR3 nucleotides are TGCGCCAGCAGCCAAGGCGGGAGGGGACGGAACAATGAGCAGTTCTTC. This codes for CASSQGGRGRNNEQFF.

The chain is built from TRBV12-3 or TRBV12-4 and TRBJ2-3, with D perhaps matching TRBD1 (6 bases). The CDR3 extends over 14 amino acids. The germline V and J ends were trimmed by 5 bases and 7 bases, with 16 bases remaining between them. Here the CDR3 reads CASSQDSAPHTQYF. The CDR3 nucleotides read TGTGCCAGCAGTCAGGACAGTGCCCCACATACGCAGTATTTT.

In its sample, this clonotype was seen a few times. The rearrangement links TRBV20-1 to TRBJ2-1; no clear D. Germline loops: CDR1 DFQATT, CDR2 SNEGSKA (reference sequence). This CDR3 is built from 12 residues. The germline V and J ends were trimmed by 7 bases and 4 bases, with 11 bases remaining between them. This chain's CDR3 is CSGHGLYNEQFF. The DNA for the CDR3 is TGCAGTGGTCACGGCCTTTACAATGAGCAGTTCTTC.

This clonotype has more than one count but fewer than ten. The V gene is TRBV5-5, the J gene TRBJ2-1; 11 bases match TRBD2. CDR3 length: 17 amino acids. J was trimmed by 8 bases and V by 0 bases; bases with no gene match: 10. Germline CDR1 is SGHKS and CDR2 is YYEKEE (reference sequence). In DNA, the CDR3 is TGTGCCAGCAGCTTGGCGGGTATAGCGGGAGGGCCTCATGAGCAGTTCTTC. Its translation is CASSLAGIAGGPHEQFF.

In its sample, this clonotype was seen a few times. The V call is TRBV12-3 or TRBV12-4, the J call TRBJ1-2; D uncertain. This CDR3 region has 12 residues. V was cut by 8 bases and J by 0 bases, with 7 bases left in between. CDR3: CASGEANYGYTF. In nucleotides, the CDR3 is TGTGCCAGCGGGGAGGCTAACTATGGCTACACCTTC.

In its sample, this clonotype was seen many times. The genes are TRBV28 and TRBJ1-1; D is possibly TRBD1 (5 bases). There are 14 residues in the CDR3. V lost 6 bases and J lost 2, with 13 bases in between. The V gene's germline CDR1 is MDHEN and CDR2 SYDVKM. Here the CDR3 reads CASRPLQGNTEAFF. CDR3 coding DNA: TGTGCCAGCAGACCACTGCAGGGTAACACTGAAGCTTTCTTT. The complete variable domain, with remaining parts taken from reference TRBV28 and TRBJ1-1, reads DVKVTQSSRYLVKRTGEKVFLECVQDMDHENMFWYRQDPGLGLRLIYFSYDVKMKEKGDIPEGYSVSREKKERFSLILESASTNQTSMYLCASRPLQGNTEAFFGQGTRLTVV.

This clonotype was recorded a few times. The genes are TRBV9 and TRBJ2-1; 7 positions match TRBD2. CDR3 length equals 14 residues. With 2 bases clipped from V and 3 bases from J, the junction kept 2 bases outside the gene matches. CDR1 is SGDLS and CDR2 is YYNGEE in the germline V gene. In nucleotides, the CDR3 is TGTGCCAGCAGCGTGTGGGAGGGCTACAATGAGCAGTTCTTC. This sequence encodes CASSVWEGYNEQFF.

This clonotype occurred a few times. V and J are TRBV7-8 and TRBJ2-3; tentative D call: TRBD1 (6 bases). Deletions cut 0 bases from V and 6 bases from J, with 19 bases between. The V gene's germline CDR1 is SGHVS and CDR2 FQNEAQ. This CDR3 region has 17 residues. The CDR3 DNA reads TGTGCCAGCAGCTTAGCGCTGGGGGCCAGGGTTTCGGATACGCAGTATTTT. Its protein is CASSLALGARVSDTQYF.